The rows below give T cell receptor beta chains drawn from one sample of a study of blood T cells in healthy people across ages. Each CDR3 protein is one row after TCRdb ran MiXCR on the 5' RACE reads. The table lists about 930,000 distinct CDR3 sequences, 25% to 35% of them singletons, with roughly a tenth in the top ten. These data were also filed under a second study, of T cells of mothers and their children.

What was sequenced was blood. The receptors shown here come from a woman in her thirties or forties in good health. Both conserved end residues are trimmed from each CDR3. The size field is filled for only some rows; it gives once, few, many or a size class.

>many|10|TRBV28|TRBJ2-5
ATRGQGETQY
>many|10|TRBV18|TRBJ2-7
ASSPRGYEQY
>few|12|TRBV30|TRBJ2-4
AGQGAGAKNIQY
>-|13|TRBV5-1|TRBJ1-5
ASSPGQGDGEPQH
>-|13|TRBV5-1|TRBJ2-3
ASSLIGFTTDTQY
>-|11|TRBV6-5|TRBJ1-4
ASSPTGNEKLF
>-|12|TRBV20-1|TRBJ1-4
SARFTGWQEKLF
>-|12|TRBV7-2|TRBJ1-2
ASSTRTGGVWYT
>-|9|TRBV29-1|TRBJ1-4
SARVYEKLF
>few|14|TRBV5-1|TRBJ2-2
ASSYHRSTNTGELF
>many|14|TRBV14|TRBJ2-5
ASSQEGPGLQETQY
>-|12|TRBV29-1|-
SVDRDGGDCEQY